This TCR beta chain was observed in a study of T cell changes during pregnancy in multiple sclerosis. Trimming stripped 3 bases from V and 1 base from J, with 13 bases between. The CDR3 runs to 15 residues. Looked up from germline, CDR1 is MGHRA and CDR2 is YSYEKL. TCRdb keeps only in-frame clones here, not all; method: immunoSEQ multiplex PCR. This table has 50,000 or so clones, roughly 93% appearing once. The chain is built from TRBV4-1 and TRBJ2-7, with a possible D match to TRBD2 (6 bases). This specimen was CD8+ T cells from peripheral blood mononuclear cells, taken after pregnancy. The TCR comes from a female donor with multiple sclerosis, enrolled in a pregnancy study. CDR3 loop: CASSQAAGMSYEQYF. The CDR3 DNA follows: TGCGCCAGCAGCCAGGCCGCGGGGATGTCCTACGAGCAGTACTTC.